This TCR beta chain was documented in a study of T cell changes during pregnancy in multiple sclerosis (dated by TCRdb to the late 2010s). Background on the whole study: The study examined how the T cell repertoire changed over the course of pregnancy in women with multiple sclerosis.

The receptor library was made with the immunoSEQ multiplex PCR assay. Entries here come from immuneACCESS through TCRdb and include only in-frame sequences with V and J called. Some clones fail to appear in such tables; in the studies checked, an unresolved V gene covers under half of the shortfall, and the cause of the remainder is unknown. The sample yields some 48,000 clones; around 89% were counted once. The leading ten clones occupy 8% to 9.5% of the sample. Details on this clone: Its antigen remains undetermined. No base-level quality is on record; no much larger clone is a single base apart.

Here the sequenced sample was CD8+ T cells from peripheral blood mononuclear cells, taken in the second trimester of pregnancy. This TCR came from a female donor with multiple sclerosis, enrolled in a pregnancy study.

CDR3 reads: CASSPGSNEKLFF. The nucleotide sequence is TGTGCCAGCAGTCCAGGTTCTAATGAAAAACTGTTTTTT. The rearranged segments are TRBV6-5 and TRBJ1-4; no D gene call is confident. From its cysteine to its phenylalanine, the CDR3 spans 13 amino acids. Solely the CDR3 DNA is kept, with 39 bases framed from the first base. Looking up the germline V gene yields CDR1 MNHEY and CDR2 SVGAGI. A distance of 7 bases separates the germline ends of V and J, which lose 5 bases and 3 bases respectively.